This record covers a single TCR beta chain. The antigen remains undetermined. One end of the junction does not line up with germline, which may come from a read error. This CDR3 contains 9 residues. Germline CDR1 reads KGHSH; CDR2 reads LQKENI. This record belongs to a study of shared clonotypes between healthy human individuals. An approximately 200 ng quantity of DNA, 30,000 to 35,000 T cell genomes, went into the sorted-subset replicate PCRs. In the study's own analysis: Filtering of immunoSEQ junctional sequences could not match full-length read filtering. Profiled with immunoSEQ multiplex PCR; TCRdb holds only in-frame clones, not every one. That table is the source of V, J and clone size, and D and trimming were worked out from the DNA. This table holds around 1.9 million clones, just under 95% found once. General study points: The authors expected sequencing depth to affect clonotype sharing among donors.

Naive CD8 cells lacked CD45RO, underwent positive selection for CCR7 and left out terminally differentiated effector memory CD45RA+ cells. Sample: naive CD8+ T cells from PBMCs. The V and J genes are TRBV18 and TRBJ1-3; unclear D gene. The receptor was derived from a man aged 18 to 30 in good health. Some clones in this sample may be carry-over from other donors' samples. CDR3 nucleotide sequence: TGTGCCAGCTCACCACCAACCAGATTT. Its protein product is CASSPPTRF.